A single sample is the source of the 27 T cell receptor beta chains below, sequenced in a study of cytomegalovirus exposure and HLA in healthy donors (dated by TCRdb to about 2017). Library method: the immunoSEQ multiplex PCR assay. For the multiplex PCR, a mixture combining 60 forward primers for TCR Vbeta segments and 13 reverse primers for TCR Jbeta segments was used. Sourced from immuneACCESS, this table was stored by TCRdb with only in-frame sequences that have V and J called. A share of the clones is absent; for the studies checked, an unresolved V gene accounts for under half, and the remainder has no known explanation. The sample yields some 170,000 clones; around 70% were counted once. The top ten clonotypes cover about 2.9% of the sample. The sequenced material came from PBMCs. These receptors originate from a male donor in good health and CMV-seronegative.

In this sample, this clone turned up a few times. The V and J genes are TRBV18 and TRBJ1-5; 11 nucleotides agree with TRBD1. Losses at the gene ends were 4 bases for V and 2 bases for J; bases not matched to a gene: 1. The CDR3 is 15 residues long. Per the germline V gene, CDR1 is KGHSH and CDR2 is LQKENI. CDR3 DNA: TGTGCCAGCTCACGGGACAGGGGGGGCAATCAGCCCCAGCATTTT. It encodes CASSRDRGGNQPQHF.

This clone was seen more than once but under ten times. The chain recombines TRBV5-1 with TRBJ2-7, with 12 bases identical to TRBD2. This CDR3 has 17 amino acids. Germline loops: CDR1 SGHRS, CDR2 YFSETQ. V was pared by 3 bases and J by 4 bases, with 11 bases of the junction left unmatched. CDR3 amino acids: CASSSSASGRAGYEQYF. In DNA, the CDR3 is TGCGCCAGCAGCTCGTCAGCTAGCGGGAGGGCCGGGTACGAGCAGTACTTC. Supplemented by reference TRBV5-1 and TRBJ2-7, the full variable domain reads KAGVTQTPRYLIKTRGQQVTLSCSPISGHRSVSWYQQTPGQGLQFLFEYFSETQRNKGNFPGRFSGRQFSNSRSEMNVSTLELGDSALYLCASSSSASGRAGYEQYFGPGTRLTVT.

Only a few counts were recorded for this clone. CDR3 DNA sequence: TGTGCCAGCAGTTCTCAGGAGGGGCGGGGGCAGCCCCAGCATTTT. It specifies CASSSQEGRGQPQHF. The chain has TRBV6-5 and TRBJ1-5, with D maybe TRBD1 (5 bases). This CDR3 comprises 15 residues. Per the germline V gene, CDR1 is MNHEY and CDR2 is SVGAGI. V was shortened by 4 bases and J by 7 bases, with 17 bases between the two germline ends.

The sample holds a few counts of this clone. V usage is TRBV29-1 and J usage is TRBJ2-2; TRBD2 aligns across 11 bases. J was trimmed by 6 bases and V by 6 bases; bases with no gene match: 6. The CDR3 has 14 residues. Germline CDR1 reads SQVTM; CDR2 reads ANQGSEA. The CDR3 loop reads CSVTSGGSPGELFF. The CDR3 nucleotides read TGCAGCGTAACTAGCGGGGGCTCTCCCGGGGAGCTGTTTTTT.

This chain connects TRBV28 to TRBJ1-2; D gene uncertain. The CDR3 has 15 amino acids. Germline V gene lookup returns CDR1 MDHEN and CDR2 SYDVKM. V lost 7 bases, J lost 0 bases, and 15 bases lay in between. DNA of the CDR3: TGTGCCAGCAAAGAAGATATGTTAGCTAACTATGGCTACACCTTC. Its protein product is CASKEDMLANYGYTF.

To note about this clone: Other DNA sequences in this specimen translate into the identical CDR3. This chain links TRBV6-5 with TRBJ1-5; 7 nucleotides align to TRBD1. The CDR3 spans 13 residues. Germline V gene data show CDR1 as MNHEY and CDR2 as SVGAGI. Unmatched junction bases numbered 2, after V lost 8 bases and J lost 1 base. In DNA, the CDR3 is TGTGCCAGCCGGGACAGAAGCAATCAGCCCCAGCATTTT. Translation: CASRDRSNQPQHF.

In its sample, this clone was seen once. CDR3 in DNA: TGTGCCAGCAGCGTAGGGCAGAACACAGATACGCAGTATTTT. This gives the protein CASSVGQNTDTQYF. The V call is TRBV9, the J call TRBJ2-3; no reliable D call. The CDR3 extends over 14 amino acids. CDR1 SGDLS and CDR2 YYNGEE come from the germline V gene. V was trimmed by 0 bases and J by 2 bases, leaving 7 bases between them. The full variable domain, rest sourced from reference TRBV9 and TRBJ2-3, is DSGVTQTPKHLITATGQRVTLRCSPRSGDLSVYWYQQSLDQGLQFLIQYYNGEERAKGNILERFSAQQFPDLHSELNLSSLELGDSALYFCASSVGQNTDTQYFGPGTRLTVL.

The chain joins TRBV7-2 to TRBJ2-2, with D tentatively TRBD2 (5 bases). The germline V and J ends were trimmed by 1 base and 10 bases, with 10 bases remaining between them. Germline-derived CDR1 and CDR2 are SGHTA and FQGNSA. The CDR3 runs 13 residues. CDR3 residues: CASSLGSGSELFF. Written as DNA, the CDR3 is TGTGCCAGCAGCTTAGGCAGCGGATCGGAGCTGTTTTTT.

On this clone: The junction and the germline gene differ at one end; a read error may be behind it. V and J are TRBV7-9 and TRBJ1-2; 7 bases agree with TRBD1. CDR1 and CDR2 from the germline V gene are SEHNR and FQNEAQ (reference sequence). CDR3 length equals 14 residues. The CDR3, as DNA: TGTTCCAGCAGCCGAGTGACAGGGAACTATGGCTACACCTTC. This sequence encodes CSSSRVTGNYGYTF.

This sequence joins TRBV28 and TRBJ1-5; D uncertain. CDR1 is MDHEN and CDR2 is SYDVKM in the germline V gene. The germline V and J ends were trimmed by 3 bases and 5 bases, with 11 bases remaining between them. The CDR3 loop spans 14 amino acids. The CDR3 sequence is CASSFTRAHQPQHF. For the CDR3, the DNA is TGTGCCAGCAGTTTCACGAGGGCCCATCAGCCCCAGCATTTT.

The rearrangement joins TRBV5-1 to TRBJ2-5, with D unclear. V gave up 1 base and J gave up 2 bases, with 3 bases separating them. The CDR3 totals 12 residues. Germline V gives CDR1 SGHRS, CDR2 YFSETQ. The CDR3 loop reads CASSLLQETQYF. CDR3 bases: TGCGCCAGCAGCTTGCTTCAAGAGACCCAGTACTTC. Together with reference TRBV5-1 and TRBJ2-5, the CDR3 gives the full variable domain: KAGVTQTPRYLIKTRGQQVTLSCSPISGHRSVSWYQQTPGQGLQFLFEYFSETQRNKGNFPGRFSGRQFSNSRSEMNVSTLELGDSALYLCASSLLQETQYFGPGTRLLVL.

The gene calls are TRBV29-1 and TRBJ1-2; TRBD1 aligns across 8 bases. The ends lost 3 bases at V and 7 bases at J; junction bases unmatched: 7. CDR1 and CDR2 (germline): SQVTM, ANQGSEA. The CDR3 has 13 amino acids. CDR3 region: CSVEGRGRGGYTF. DNA for the CDR3: TGCAGCGTTGAGGGCAGGGGGCGCGGTGGCTACACCTTC.

This sequence joins TRBV5-8 and TRBJ2-1; D gene uncertain. V was shortened by 4 bases and J by 6 bases, with 14 bases between the two germline ends. The germline V gene encodes CDR1 SGHTS and CDR2 YDEGEE. The length of the CDR3 is 14 residues. The CDR3 loop reads CASSMGLTVNEQFF. The CDR3, as DNA: TGTGCCAGCAGCATGGGCCTGACTGTCAATGAGCAGTTCTTC.

The chain uses TRBV10-3 and TRBJ1-6; the D gene is possibly TRBD1 (6 bases). CDR3 length: 16 residues. Germline V gene sequence: CDR1 ENHRY, CDR2 SYGVKD. The V end was cut by 6 bases, the J end by 2 bases, with 14 bases between. The CDR3 nucleotides are TGTGCCATCAGGTCCTCGGGGGGCGCCTATAATTCACCCCTCCACTTT. Amino acid sequence: CAIRSSGGAYNSPLHF.

A word on this clone: A junction boundary mismatches the germline segment, possibly from a read error. V usage is TRBV7-9 and J usage is TRBJ2-1, with 7 bases identical to TRBD2. This CDR3 is 16 amino acids long. Germline CDR1 and CDR2: SEHNR and FQNEAQ (reference sequence). This chain's CDR3 is CSSSLDFQRGYNEQFF. DNA for the CDR3: TGTTCCAGCAGCTTAGACTTCCAGCGGGGCTACAATGAGCAGTTCTTC.

The J gene is TRBJ2-3, the V gene TRBV6-5, with no clear D. Germline V gene sequence: CDR1 MNHEY, CDR2 SVGAGI. The CDR3 covers 13 residues. V was trimmed by 0 bases and J by 5 bases, leaving 6 bases between them. In DNA form, the CDR3 reads TGTGCCAGCAGTTACTCGAATAGAGATACGCAGTATTTT. It yields the protein CASSYSNRDTQYF.

This chain joins TRBV6-6 and TRBJ1-5; a weak D match, TRBD1 (6 bases). Germline CDR1 MNHNY, CDR2 SVGAGI (reference sequence). The CDR3 covers 16 residues. The ends were cut back, 2 bases at V and 5 bases at J, with 16 bases in the middle. The CDR3 DNA reads as TGTGCCAGCAGTTACGGGGGCAGGGGTAGGTATCAGCCCCAGCATTTT. It translates to CASSYGGRGRYQPQHF.

The rearrangement uses TRBV15 and TRBJ1-4; no firm D call. Trimming removed 0 bases at V and 5 bases at J, with 4 bases between. In germline, CDR1 is LNHNV, CDR2 YYDKDF (reference sequence). CDR3 size: 13 residues. CDR3 sequence (DNA): TGTGCCACCAGCAGAGATTCGAATGAAAAACTGTTTTTT. It translates to CATSRDSNEKLFF. The complete variable domain, with remaining parts taken from reference TRBV15 and TRBJ1-4, reads DAMVIQNPRYQVTQFGKPVTLSCSQTLNHNVMYWYQQKSSQAPKLLFHYYDKDFNNEADTPDNFQSRRPNTSFCFLDIRSPGLGDTAMYLCATSRDSNEKLFFGSGTQLSVL.

The chain recombines TRBV9 with TRBJ2-7; D unclear. Germline CDR1 reads SGDLS; CDR2 reads YYNGEE. The ends were cut back, 1 base at V and 4 bases at J, with 12 bases in the middle. The CDR3 runs to 14 residues. CDR3 protein: CASSVNTKRYEQYF. CDR3 DNA: TGTGCCAGCAGCGTAAATACAAAGAGGTACGAGCAGTACTTC.

This chain uses TRBV27 with TRBJ2-3; TRBD2 aligns across 8 bases. With V trimmed by 3 bases and J by 3 bases, 2 bases remained unmatched. The germline V gene has CDR1 MNHEY and CDR2 SMNVEV (reference sequence). This CDR3 contains 14 residues. CDR3 bases: TGTGCCAGCAGTTTCCAGCGGGGGACAGATACGCAGTATTTT. This codes for CASSFQRGTDTQYF.

The J gene is TRBJ2-6, the V gene TRBV7-3, with a possible D match to TRBD1 (6 bases). Germline lookup yields CDR1 SGHTA and CDR2 FQGTGA. The CDR3 is 17 residues long. V dropped 4 bases and J dropped 0 bases, with 13 bases sitting between them. This chain's CDR3 is CASSSRDIFSGANVLTF. CDR3 nucleotides: TGTGCCAGCAGCTCCCGGGACATATTCTCTGGGGCCAACGTCCTGACTTTC.

This clone was found a few times. J is TRBJ2-3 and V is TRBV6-5; 8 nucleotides line up with TRBD2. The ends lost 2 bases at V and 5 bases at J; junction bases unmatched: 6. CDR3 size: 15 residues. CDR1 is MNHEY, CDR2 SVGAGI, per germline. The CDR3 nucleotides read TGTGCCAGCAGTTACCAGCGGGAGCTGTTAGATACGCAGTATTTT. Protein product: CASSYQRELLDTQYF.

The chain joins TRBV7-9 to TRBJ1-3; 8 bases line up with TRBD1. The V and J ends lost 5 bases and 0 bases, in that order; junction bases with no gene match: 3. The CDR3 is 15 amino acids. From germline, CDR1 is SEHNR and CDR2 FQNEAQ (reference sequence). In DNA, the CDR3 is TGTGCCAGCAGCGGACAGGGAGACTCTGGAAACACCATATATTTT. This gives the protein CASSGQGDSGNTIYF.

The V and J genes are TRBV19 and TRBJ2-2; D is possibly TRBD1 (5 bases). The CDR3 has 14 residues. Trimming pared 11 bases from V and 4 bases from J, leaving 17 bases between. CDR1 and CDR2 from the germline V gene are LNHDA and SQIVND (reference sequence). The CDR3 coding sequence is TGTGCCGCCCGTAGGGGTGACCGCACCGGGGAGCTGTTTTTT. It translates to CAARRGDRTGELFF.

As DNA, the CDR3 is TGTGCCAGCAGCTTCCTAGCGGGGACGCCAGATACGCAGTATTTT. As protein: CASSFLAGTPDTQYF. V gene TRBV11-2 combines with J gene TRBJ2-3; 9 bases line up with TRBD2. Germline-derived CDR1 and CDR2 are SGHAT and FQNNGV. The ends lost 3 bases at V and 4 bases at J; junction bases unmatched: 5. This CDR3 is 15 amino acids long.

The chain combines TRBV11-3 with TRBJ2-5; weak D call: TRBD2 (5 bases). CDR3 size: 14 residues. The germline CDR1 and CDR2 sequences are SGHNT and YENEEA. V was trimmed by 5 bases and J by 5 bases, leaving 15 bases between them. The CDR3 nucleotides read TGTGCCAGCAGCCAAAGCCCCGGGGAGGAGACCCAGTACTTC. It codes for CASSQSPGEETQYF. Based on the CDR3 plus reference TRBV11-3 and TRBJ2-5, the full variable domain is EAGVVQSPRYKIIEKKQPVAFWCNPISGHNTLYWYLQNLGQGPELLIRYENEEAVDDSQLPKDRFSAERLKGVDSTLKIQPAELGDSAVYLCASSQSPGEETQYFGPGTRLLVL.

This rearrangement joins TRBV5-8 to TRBJ1-5; TRBD1 is a possible D gene (5 bases). Germline V gives CDR1 SGHTS, CDR2 YDEGEE. V gave up 0 bases and J gave up 2 bases, with 15 bases separating them. CDR3 length equals 17 residues. The CDR3 coding sequence is TGTGCCAGCAGCTTGGCCGTCTTACTACAGGGCAATCAGCCCCAGCATTTT. It yields the protein CASSLAVLLQGNQPQHF. The whole variable domain, filled in from reference TRBV5-8 and TRBJ1-5, reads EAGVTQSPTHLIKTRGQQATLRCSPISGHTSVYWYQQALGLGLQFLLWYDEGEERNRGNFPPRFSGRQFPNYSSELNVNALELEDSALYLCASSLAVLLQGNQPQHFGDGTRLSIL.